Shown below are 5 T cell receptor beta chains from a single sample sequenced in a study of T cell responses to AZD1222 COVID-19 vaccine. Generated by immunoSEQ multiplex PCR, the TCRdb table keeps only in-frame clones and is missing some. The table records approximately 170,000 clones, around 88% of them present only once. The input for sequencing was peripheral blood, taken 28 days after the second AZD1222 dose. Receptors originate from an adult who received the AZD1222 COVID-19 vaccine.

The rearrangement links TRBV14 to TRBJ2-5, with D perhaps matching TRBD2 (7 bases). V was pared by 4 bases and J by 6 bases, with 12 bases between. The germline V gene has CDR1 SGHDN and CDR2 FVKESK. This CDR3 has 13 amino acids. CDR3 in amino acids: CASSPGGVKTQYF. CDR3 nucleotides: TGTGCCAGCAGCCCGGGGGGCGTGAAGACCCAGTACTTC. Looking up the rest from reference TRBV14 and TRBJ2-5 gives the full variable domain: EAGVTQFPSHSVIEKGQTVTLRCDPISGHDNLYWYRRVMGKEIKFLLHFVKESKQDESGMPNNRFLAERTGGTYSTLKVQPAELEDSGVYFCASSPGGVKTQYFGPGTRLLVL.

The chain joins TRBV5-6 to TRBJ2-1, with a tentative D call TRBD1 (5 bases). The CDR3 is 13 residues long. The germline gives CDR1 SGHDT, CDR2 YYEEEE. The ends were cut back, 1 base at V and 9 bases at J, with 11 bases in the middle. The CDR3, as DNA: TGTGCCAGCAGCTTGTCCTCTAGGGGTGAGCAGTTCTTC. Its protein product is CASSLSSRGEQFF.

This clone appeared a single time. CDR3 nucleotide sequence: TGTGCCGGATCGGAGGGGGACTACGAGCAGTACTTC. This translates into CAGSEGDYEQYF. V is TRBV6-5 and J is TRBJ2-7; D is possibly TRBD1 or TRBD2 (6 bases each). Trimming shortened V by 11 bases and J by 3 bases, and 14 bases separated the two germline ends. Germline CDR1 reads MNHEY; CDR2 reads SVGAGI. The CDR3 covers 12 residues.

This chain uses TRBV2 with TRBJ2-1, with D perhaps TRBD2 (6 bases). Germline lookup yields CDR1 SNHLY and CDR2 FYNNEI. Between the trimmed V and J ends, which lost 1 base and 5 bases, there was a span of 12 bases. The length of the CDR3 is 15 residues. CDR3 in DNA: TGTGCCAGCAGTGAAGGTGGGGGAGGCAACAATGAGCAGTTCTTC. Translation gives CASSEGGGGNNEQFF.

This clone has just one count. Here the CDR3 DNA reads TGTGCCAGCAGAAAACAGGGGTCTAGCACAGATACGCAGTATTTT. Amino acid sequence: CASRKQGSSTDTQYF. This rearrangement joins TRBV28 to TRBJ2-3; 7 bases agree with TRBD1. The germline gives CDR1 MDHEN, CDR2 SYDVKM. The junction had 6 bases not matched to a gene; V was cut back by 6 bases and J by 0 bases. The CDR3 extends over 15 amino acids.